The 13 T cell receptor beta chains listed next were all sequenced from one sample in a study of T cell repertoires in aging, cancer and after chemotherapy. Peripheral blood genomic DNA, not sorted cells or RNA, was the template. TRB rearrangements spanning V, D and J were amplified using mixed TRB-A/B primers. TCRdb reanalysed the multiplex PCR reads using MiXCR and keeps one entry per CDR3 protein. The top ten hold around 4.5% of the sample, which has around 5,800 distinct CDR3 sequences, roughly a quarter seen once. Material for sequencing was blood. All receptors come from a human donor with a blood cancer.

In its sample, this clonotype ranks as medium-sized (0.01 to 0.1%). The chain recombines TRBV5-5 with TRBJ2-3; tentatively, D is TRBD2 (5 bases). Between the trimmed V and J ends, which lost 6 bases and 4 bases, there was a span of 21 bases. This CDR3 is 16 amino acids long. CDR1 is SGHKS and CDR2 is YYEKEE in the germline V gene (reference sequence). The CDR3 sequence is CASNSREKRLADTQYF. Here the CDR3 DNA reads TGTGCCAGCAACTCCCGGGAAAAAAGACTCGCAGATACGCAGTATTTT.

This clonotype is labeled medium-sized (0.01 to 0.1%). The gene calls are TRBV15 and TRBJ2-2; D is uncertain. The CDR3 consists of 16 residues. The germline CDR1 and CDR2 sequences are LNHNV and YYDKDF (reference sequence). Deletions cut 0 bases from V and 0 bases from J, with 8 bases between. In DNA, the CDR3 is TGTGCCACCAGCAGAGATCTCCCCGCGAACACCGGGGAGCTGTTTTTT. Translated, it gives CATSRDLPANTGELFF.

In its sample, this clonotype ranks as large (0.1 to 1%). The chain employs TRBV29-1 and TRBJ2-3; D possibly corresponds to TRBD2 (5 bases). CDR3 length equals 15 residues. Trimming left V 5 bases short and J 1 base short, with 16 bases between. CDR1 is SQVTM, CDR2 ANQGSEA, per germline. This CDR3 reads CSVHIGGVRTDTQYF. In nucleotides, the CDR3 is TGCAGCGTTCATATAGGAGGTGTCCGCACAGATACGCAGTATTTT.

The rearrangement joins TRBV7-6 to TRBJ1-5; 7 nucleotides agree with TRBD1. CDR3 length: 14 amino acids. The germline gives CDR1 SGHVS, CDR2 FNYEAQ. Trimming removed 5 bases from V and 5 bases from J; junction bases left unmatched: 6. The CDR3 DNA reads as TGTGCCAGCAGCCCATTAGGGGGCTATCAGCCCCAGCATTTT. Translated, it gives CASSPLGGYQPQHF.

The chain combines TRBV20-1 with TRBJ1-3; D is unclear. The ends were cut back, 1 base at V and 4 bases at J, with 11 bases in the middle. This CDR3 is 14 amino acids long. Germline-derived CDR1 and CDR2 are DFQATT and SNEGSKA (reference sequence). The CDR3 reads CSARGQFPGNTIYF. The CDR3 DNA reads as TGCAGTGCTAGAGGGCAATTTCCAGGAAACACCATATATTTT.

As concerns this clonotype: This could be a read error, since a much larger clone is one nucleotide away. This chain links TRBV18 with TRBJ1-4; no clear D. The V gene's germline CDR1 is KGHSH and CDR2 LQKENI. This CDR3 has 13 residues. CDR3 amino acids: CASSPGREEKPFF. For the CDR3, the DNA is TGTGCCAGCTCACCAGGCAGAGAAGAAAAACCGTTTTTT.

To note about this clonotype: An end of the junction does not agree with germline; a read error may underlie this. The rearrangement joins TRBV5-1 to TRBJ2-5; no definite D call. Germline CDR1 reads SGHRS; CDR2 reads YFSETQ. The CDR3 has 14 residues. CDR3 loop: CPSSLASHEKTQYF. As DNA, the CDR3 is TGCCCCAGCAGCTTGGCTTCCCACGAGAAGACCCAGTACTTC. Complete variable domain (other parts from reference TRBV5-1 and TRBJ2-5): KAGVTQTPRYLIKTRGQQVTLSCSPISGHRSVSWYQQTPGQGLQFLFEYFSETQRNKGNFPGRFSGRQFSNSRSEMNVSTLELGDSALYLCPSSLASHEKTQYFGPGTRLLVL.

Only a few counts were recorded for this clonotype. Here the CDR3 reads CASGSQGPDTQYF. CDR3 DNA: TGCGCCAGCGGATCACAGGGGCCAGATACGCAGTATTTT. The rearrangement joins TRBV5-1 to TRBJ2-3, with TRBD1 matching over 7 bases. The CDR3 has 13 residues. J was trimmed by 4 bases and V by 7 bases; bases with no gene match: 6. The V gene's germline CDR1 is SGHRS and CDR2 YFSETQ.

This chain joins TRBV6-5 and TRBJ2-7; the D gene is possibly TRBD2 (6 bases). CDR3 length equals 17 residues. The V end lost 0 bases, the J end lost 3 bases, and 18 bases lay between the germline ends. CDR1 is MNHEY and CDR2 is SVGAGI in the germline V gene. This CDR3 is CASSYSPPWRGSYEQYF. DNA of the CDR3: TGTGCCAGCAGTTACTCACCCCCATGGAGGGGAAGCTACGAGCAGTACTTC.

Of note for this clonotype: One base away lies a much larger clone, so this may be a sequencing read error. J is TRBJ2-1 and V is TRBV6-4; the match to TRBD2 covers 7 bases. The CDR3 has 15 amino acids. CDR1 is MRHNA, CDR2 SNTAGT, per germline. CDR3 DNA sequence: TGTGCCAGCAGTGACGGTCAGCGGGATTACAATAAGCAGTTCTTC. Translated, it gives CASSDGQRDYNKQFF.

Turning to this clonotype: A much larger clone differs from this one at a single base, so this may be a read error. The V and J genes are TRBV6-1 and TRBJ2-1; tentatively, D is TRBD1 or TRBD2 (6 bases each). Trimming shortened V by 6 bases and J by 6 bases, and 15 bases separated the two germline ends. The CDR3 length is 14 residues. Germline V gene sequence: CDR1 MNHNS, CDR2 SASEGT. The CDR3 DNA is TGTGCCAGCAGGAGACTAGGGGGTTTCAATGAGCAGTTCTTC. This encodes CASRRLGGFNEQFF.

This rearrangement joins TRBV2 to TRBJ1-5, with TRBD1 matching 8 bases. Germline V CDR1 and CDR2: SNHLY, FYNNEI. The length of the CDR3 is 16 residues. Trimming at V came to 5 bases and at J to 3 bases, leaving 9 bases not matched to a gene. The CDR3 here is CASSTQTGEVNQPQHF. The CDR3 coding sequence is TGTGCCAGCAGTACTCAGACAGGGGAAGTCAATCAGCCCCAGCATTTT.

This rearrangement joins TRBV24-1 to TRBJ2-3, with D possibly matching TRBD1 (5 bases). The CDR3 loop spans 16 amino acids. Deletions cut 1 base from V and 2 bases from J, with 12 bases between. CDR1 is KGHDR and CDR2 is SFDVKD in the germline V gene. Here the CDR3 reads CATSDLPGLITDTQYF. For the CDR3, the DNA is TGTGCCACCAGTGATTTACCAGGGTTGATCACAGATACGCAGTATTTT.